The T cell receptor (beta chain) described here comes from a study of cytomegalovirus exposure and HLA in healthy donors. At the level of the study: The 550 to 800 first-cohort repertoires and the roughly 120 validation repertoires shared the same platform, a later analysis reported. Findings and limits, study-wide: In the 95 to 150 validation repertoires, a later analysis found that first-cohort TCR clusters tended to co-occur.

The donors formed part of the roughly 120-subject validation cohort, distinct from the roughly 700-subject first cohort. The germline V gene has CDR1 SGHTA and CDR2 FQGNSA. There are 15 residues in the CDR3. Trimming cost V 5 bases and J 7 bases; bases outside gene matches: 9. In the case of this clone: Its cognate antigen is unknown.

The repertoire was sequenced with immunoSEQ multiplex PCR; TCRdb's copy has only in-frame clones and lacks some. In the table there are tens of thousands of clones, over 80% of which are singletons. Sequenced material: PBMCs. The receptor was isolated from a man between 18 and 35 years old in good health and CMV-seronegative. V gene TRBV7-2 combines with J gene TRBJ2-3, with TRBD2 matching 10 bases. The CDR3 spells CASSPGLAEGHTQYF. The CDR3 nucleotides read TGTGCCAGCAGCCCCGGACTAGCGGAGGGGCATACGCAGTATTTT.